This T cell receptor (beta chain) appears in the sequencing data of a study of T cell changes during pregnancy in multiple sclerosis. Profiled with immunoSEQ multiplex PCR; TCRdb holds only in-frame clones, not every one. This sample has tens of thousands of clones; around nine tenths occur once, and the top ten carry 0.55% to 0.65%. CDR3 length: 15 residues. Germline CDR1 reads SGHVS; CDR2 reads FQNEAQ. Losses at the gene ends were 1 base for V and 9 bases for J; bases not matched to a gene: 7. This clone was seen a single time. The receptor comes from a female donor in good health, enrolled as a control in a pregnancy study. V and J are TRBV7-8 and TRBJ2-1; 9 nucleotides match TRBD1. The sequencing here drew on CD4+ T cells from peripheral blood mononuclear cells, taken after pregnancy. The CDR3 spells CASSLVGTGQGEQFF. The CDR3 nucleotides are TGTGCCAGCAGCTTAGTAGGGACAGGGCAGGGTGAGCAGTTCTTC.